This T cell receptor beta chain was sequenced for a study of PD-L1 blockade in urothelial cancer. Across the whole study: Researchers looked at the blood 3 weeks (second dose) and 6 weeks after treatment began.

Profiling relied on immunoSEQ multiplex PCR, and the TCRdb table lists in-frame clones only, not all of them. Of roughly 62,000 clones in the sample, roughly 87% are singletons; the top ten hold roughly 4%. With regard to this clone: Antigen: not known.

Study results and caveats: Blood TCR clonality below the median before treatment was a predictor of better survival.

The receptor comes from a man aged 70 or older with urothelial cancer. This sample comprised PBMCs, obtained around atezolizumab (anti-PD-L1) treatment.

The CDR3 sequence: CASSPTGSSGNTIYF. The DNA for the CDR3 is TGTGCCAGCAGCCCGACAGGTAGCTCTGGAAACACCATATATTTT. V usage is TRBV9 and J usage is TRBJ1-3; perhaps TRBD1 as D (6 bases). Germline CDR1 and CDR2: SGDLS and YYNGEE. V was pared by 4 bases and J by 0 bases, with 11 bases between. The CDR3 is 15 residues long.